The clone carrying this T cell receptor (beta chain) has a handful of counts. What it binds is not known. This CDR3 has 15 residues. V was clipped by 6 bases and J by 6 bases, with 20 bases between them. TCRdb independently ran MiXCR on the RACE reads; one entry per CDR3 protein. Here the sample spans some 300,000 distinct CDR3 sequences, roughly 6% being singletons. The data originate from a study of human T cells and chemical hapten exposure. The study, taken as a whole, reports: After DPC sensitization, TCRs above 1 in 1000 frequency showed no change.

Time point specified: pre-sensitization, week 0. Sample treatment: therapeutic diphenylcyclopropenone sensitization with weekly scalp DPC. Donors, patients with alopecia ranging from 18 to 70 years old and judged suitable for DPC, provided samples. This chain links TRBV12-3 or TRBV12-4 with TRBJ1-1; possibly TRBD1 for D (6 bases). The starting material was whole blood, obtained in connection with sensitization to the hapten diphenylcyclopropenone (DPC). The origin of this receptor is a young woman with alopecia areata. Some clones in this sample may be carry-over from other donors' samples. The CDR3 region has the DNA TGTGCCAGCAGGTTACAGGGAGGATGGGCTCCTGAAGCTTTCTTT. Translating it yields CASRLQGGWAPEAFF.